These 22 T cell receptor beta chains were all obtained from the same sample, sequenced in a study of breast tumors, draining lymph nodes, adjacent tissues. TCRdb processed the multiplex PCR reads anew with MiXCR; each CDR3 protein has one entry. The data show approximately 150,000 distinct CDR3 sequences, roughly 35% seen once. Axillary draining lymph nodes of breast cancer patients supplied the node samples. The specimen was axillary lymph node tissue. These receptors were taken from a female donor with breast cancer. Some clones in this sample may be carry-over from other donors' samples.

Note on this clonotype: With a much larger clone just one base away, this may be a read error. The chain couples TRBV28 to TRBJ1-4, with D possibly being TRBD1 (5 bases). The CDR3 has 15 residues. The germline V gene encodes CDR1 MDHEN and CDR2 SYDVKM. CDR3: CASSLAGQGREKPFF. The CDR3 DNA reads TGTGCCAGCAGTTTAGCGGGGCAGGGACGTGAAAAACCGTTTTTT.

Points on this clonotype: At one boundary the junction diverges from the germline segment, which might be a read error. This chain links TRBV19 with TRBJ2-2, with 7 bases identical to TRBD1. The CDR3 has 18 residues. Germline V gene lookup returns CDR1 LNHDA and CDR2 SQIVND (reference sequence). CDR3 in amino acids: CASSIDRDSYTYTGEPFF. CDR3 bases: TGTGCCAGTAGTATAGATCGGGACAGCTACACATACACCGGGGAGCCGTTTTTT.

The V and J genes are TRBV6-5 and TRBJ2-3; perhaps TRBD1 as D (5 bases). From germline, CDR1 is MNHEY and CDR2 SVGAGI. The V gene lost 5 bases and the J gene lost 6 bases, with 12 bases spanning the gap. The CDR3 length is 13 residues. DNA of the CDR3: TGTGCCAGCAGTCAGGGTTGGGGTGATACGCAGTATTTT. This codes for CASSQGWGDTQYF.

For the CDR3, the DNA is TGTGCCAGTAGTATGAGGAAGGGGGGAGGCAATCAGCCCCAGCATTTT. Its translation: CASSMRKGGGNQPQHF. The rearrangement uses TRBV19 and TRBJ1-5; the D gene is possibly TRBD1 (6 bases). CDR1 is LNHDA and CDR2 is SQIVND in the germline V gene (reference sequence). The V end lost 3 bases, the J end lost 2 bases, and 14 bases lay between the germline ends. The CDR3 runs to 16 residues.

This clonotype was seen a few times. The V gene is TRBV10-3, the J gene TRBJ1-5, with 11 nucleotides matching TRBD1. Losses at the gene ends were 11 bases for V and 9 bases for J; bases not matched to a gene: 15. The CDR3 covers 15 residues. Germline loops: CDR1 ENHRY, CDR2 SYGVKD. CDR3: CAGSPGTGGWGPQHF. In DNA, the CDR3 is TGTGCCGGCAGCCCCGGGACAGGGGGTTGGGGGCCCCAGCATTTT.

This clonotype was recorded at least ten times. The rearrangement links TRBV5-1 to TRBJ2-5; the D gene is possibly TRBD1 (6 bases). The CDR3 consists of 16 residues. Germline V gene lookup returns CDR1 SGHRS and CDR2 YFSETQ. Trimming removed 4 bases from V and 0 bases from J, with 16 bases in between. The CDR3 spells CASSPTDSWYQETQYF. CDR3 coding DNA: TGCGCCAGCAGCCCAACGGACAGTTGGTACCAAGAGACCCAGTACTTC.

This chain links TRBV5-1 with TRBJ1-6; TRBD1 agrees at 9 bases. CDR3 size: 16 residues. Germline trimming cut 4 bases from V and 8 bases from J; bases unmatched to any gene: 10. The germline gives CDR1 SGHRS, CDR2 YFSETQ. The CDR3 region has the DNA TGCGCCAGCAGCCCGAGCGGACAGGGGAATCATTCACCCCTCCACTTT. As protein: CASSPSGQGNHSPLHF.

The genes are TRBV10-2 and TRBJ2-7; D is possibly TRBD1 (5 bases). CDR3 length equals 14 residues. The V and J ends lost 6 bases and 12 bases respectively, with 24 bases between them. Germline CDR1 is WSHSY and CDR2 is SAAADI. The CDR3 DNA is TGCGCCAGCAGAGAGCACAGGCTTTCCTACAAGCGGTACTTC. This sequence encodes CASREHRLSYKRYF.

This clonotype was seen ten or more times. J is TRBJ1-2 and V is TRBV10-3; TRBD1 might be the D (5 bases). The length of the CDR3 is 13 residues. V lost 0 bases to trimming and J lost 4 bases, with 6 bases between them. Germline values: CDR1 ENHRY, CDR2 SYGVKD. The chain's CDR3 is CAISESRGYGYTF. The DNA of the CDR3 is TGTGCCATCAGTGAGTCAAGGGGCTATGGCTACACCTTC.

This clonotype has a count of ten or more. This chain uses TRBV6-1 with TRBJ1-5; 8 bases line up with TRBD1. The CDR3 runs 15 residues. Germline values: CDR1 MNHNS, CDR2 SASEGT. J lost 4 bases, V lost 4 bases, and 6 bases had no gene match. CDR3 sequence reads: CASSVNRGTNQPQHF. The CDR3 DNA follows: TGTGCCAGCAGTGTAAACAGGGGGACGAATCAGCCCCAGCATTTT.

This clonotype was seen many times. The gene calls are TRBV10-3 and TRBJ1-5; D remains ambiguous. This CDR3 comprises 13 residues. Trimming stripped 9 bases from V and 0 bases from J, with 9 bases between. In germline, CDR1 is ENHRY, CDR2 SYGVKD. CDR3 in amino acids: CAIATLSNQPQHF. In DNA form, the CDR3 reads TGTGCCATTGCCACCCTTAGCAATCAGCCCCAGCATTTT.

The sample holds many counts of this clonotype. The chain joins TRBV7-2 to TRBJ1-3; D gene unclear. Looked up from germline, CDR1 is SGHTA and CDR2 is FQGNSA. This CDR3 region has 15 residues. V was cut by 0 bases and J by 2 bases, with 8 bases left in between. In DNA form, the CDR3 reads TGTGCCAGCAGCTTAGCGTGGGCAGCTGGAAACACCATATATTTT. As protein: CASSLAWAAGNTIYF. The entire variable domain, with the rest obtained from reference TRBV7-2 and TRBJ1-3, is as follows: GAGVSQSPSNKVTEKGKDVELRCDPISGHTALYWYRQSLGQGLEFLIYFQGNSAPDKSGLPSDRFSAERTGGSVSTLTIQRTQQEDSAVYLCASSLAWAAGNTIYFGEGSWLTVV.

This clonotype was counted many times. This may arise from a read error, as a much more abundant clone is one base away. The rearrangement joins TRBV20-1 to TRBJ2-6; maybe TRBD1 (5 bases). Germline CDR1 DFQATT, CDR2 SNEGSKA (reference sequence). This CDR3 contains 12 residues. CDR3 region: CSAVPGANVPTF. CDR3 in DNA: TGCAGTGCGGTTCCTGGGGCCAACGTCCCGACTTTC.

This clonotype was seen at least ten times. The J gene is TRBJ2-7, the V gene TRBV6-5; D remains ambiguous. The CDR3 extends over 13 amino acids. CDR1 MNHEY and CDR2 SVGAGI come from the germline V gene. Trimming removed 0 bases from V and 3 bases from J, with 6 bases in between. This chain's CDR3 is CASSYSMLYEQYF. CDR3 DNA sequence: TGTGCCAGCAGTTACTCCATGCTCTACGAGCAGTACTTC.

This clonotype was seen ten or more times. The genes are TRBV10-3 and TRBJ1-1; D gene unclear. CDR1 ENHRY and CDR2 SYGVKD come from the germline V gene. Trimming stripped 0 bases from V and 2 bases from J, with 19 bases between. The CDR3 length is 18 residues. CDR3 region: CAISESPDLRSANTEAFF. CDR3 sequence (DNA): TGTGCCATCAGTGAGTCACCCGATTTGCGATCGGCAAACACTGAAGCTTTCTTT.

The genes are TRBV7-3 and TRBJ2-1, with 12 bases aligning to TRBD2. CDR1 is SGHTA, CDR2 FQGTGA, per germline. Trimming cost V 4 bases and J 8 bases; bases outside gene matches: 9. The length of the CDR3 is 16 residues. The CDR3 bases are TGTGCCAGCAGCTCGCTAGCGGGAGGGATCTCTGATGAGCAGTTCTTC. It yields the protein CASSSLAGGISDEQFF.

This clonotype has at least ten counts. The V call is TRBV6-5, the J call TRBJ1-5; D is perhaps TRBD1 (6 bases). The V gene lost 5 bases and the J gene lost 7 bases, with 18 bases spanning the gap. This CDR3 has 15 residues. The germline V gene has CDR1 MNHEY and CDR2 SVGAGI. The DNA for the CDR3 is TGTGCCAGCAGTACCTCAGGGGCCCACCTCCAGCCCCAGCATTTT. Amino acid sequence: CASSTSGAHLQPQHF.

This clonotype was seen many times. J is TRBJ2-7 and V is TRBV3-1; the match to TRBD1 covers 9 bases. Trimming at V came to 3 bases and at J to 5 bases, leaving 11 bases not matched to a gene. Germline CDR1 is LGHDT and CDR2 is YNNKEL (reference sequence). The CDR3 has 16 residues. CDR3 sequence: CASSHPEGQGENEQYF. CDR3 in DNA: TGTGCCAGCAGCCATCCTGAGGGACAGGGAGAAAACGAGCAGTACTTC.

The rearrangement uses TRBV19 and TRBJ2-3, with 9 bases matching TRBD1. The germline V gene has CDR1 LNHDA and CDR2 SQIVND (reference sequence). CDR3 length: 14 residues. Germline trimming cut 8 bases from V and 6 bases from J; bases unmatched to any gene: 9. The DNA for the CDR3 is TGTGCCAGTCAGACATACGGGACAGGGGATACGCAGTATTTT. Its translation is CASQTYGTGDTQYF.

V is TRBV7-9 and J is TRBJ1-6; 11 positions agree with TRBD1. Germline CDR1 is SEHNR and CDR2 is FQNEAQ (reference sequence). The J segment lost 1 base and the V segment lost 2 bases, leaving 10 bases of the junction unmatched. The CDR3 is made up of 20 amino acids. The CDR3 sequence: CASSLTGTGGFRSYNSPLHF. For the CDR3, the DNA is TGTGCCAGCAGCTTAACCGGGACAGGGGGTTTTAGGTCCTATAATTCACCCCTCCACTTT.

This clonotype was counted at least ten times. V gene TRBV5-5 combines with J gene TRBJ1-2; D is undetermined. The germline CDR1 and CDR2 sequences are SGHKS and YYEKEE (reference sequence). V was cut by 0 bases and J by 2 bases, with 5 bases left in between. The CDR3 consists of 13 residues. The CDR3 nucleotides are TGTGCCAGCAGCTTGGCCCAGAACTATGGCTACACCTTC. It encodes CASSLAQNYGYTF.

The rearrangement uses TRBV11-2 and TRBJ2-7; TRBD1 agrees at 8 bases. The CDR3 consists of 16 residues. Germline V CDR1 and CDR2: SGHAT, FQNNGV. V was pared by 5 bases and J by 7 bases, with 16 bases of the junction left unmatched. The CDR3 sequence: CASSLLTRQGAKEQYF. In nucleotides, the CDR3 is TGTGCCAGCAGCCTCCTTACCAGGCAGGGGGCTAAAGAGCAGTACTTC.